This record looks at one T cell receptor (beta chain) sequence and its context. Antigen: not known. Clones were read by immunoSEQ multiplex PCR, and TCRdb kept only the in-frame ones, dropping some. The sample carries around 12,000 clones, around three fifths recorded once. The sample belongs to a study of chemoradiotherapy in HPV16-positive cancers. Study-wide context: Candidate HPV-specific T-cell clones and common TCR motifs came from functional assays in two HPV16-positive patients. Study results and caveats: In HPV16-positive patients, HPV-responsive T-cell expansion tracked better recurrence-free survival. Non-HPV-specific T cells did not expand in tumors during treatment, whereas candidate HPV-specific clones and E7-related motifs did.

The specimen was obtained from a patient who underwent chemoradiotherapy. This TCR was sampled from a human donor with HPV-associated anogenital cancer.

The CDR3 is CASIPGGSRNSPLHF. CDR3 DNA sequence: TGTGCCAGCATCCCAGGTGGTAGTAGGAATTCACCCCTCCACTTT. This chain connects TRBV28 to TRBJ1-6; D call uncertain. CDR3 size: 15 residues. Germline CDR1 is MDHEN and CDR2 is SYDVKM. Trimming shortened V by 7 bases and J by 7 bases, and 17 bases separated the two germline ends.